One T cell receptor (beta chain) is described in this entry. The CDR3 runs 16 residues. V was shortened by 0 bases and J by 0 bases, with 11 bases between the two germline ends. CDR1 and CDR2 (germline): MNHNY, SVGAGI (reference sequence). This sample was taken from a study of blood T cell repertoires in COVID-19. For the study at large: Acute-phase and convalescent COVID-19 samples originated in the United States, Italy and Spain. T cells, B-cell-depleted T cells, or PBMCs supplied cDNA or gDNA.

As handled by the study authors: Using reference gene primer amplification, nucleated cell counts were estimated. Assay used: immunoSEQ multiplex PCR; TCRdb lists only in-frame clones, some missing. Clone size and the V and J calls come from that table; the DNA yielded D and trimming. The sample has under 75,000 clones, 70% to 90% seen once. The chain carries TRBV6-6 and TRBJ1-2; D remains unclear. Source material: peripheral blood. This receptor was taken from a man younger than 45 with acute or convalescent COVID-19. The CDR3 DNA reads TGTGCCAGCAGTTACTCGACGCGAGGATCTAACTATGGCTACACCTTC. This translates into CASSYSTRGSNYGYTF.